This passage covers 7 T cell receptor beta chains from one sample sequenced in a study of cytomegalovirus exposure and HLA in healthy donors listed by TCRdb under 2017. Receptors were amplified or captured by the immunoSEQ multiplex PCR assay. For the multiplex PCR, a mixture combining 60 forward primers for TCR Vbeta segments and 13 reverse primers for TCR Jbeta segments was used. This immuneACCESS table, as held by TCRdb, lists in-frame sequences with V and J called but not all clones. Of the missing ones, under half trace to an unresolved V gene in checked studies; the others have no known cause. This sample's listing comprises around 200,000 clones. The leading ten clones occupy roughly 0.89% of the sample. Sequencing was done on a sample of PBMCs. All receptors come from a woman aged 25 to 45 in good health and CMV-seropositive.

The genes are TRBV7-9 and TRBJ1-5; 10 nucleotides match TRBD1. Trimming cost V 5 bases and J 6 bases; bases outside gene matches: 16. Germline values: CDR1 SEHNR, CDR2 FQNEAQ (reference sequence). The CDR3 length is 18 residues. This CDR3 reads CASSADLIWGTGVQPQHF. CDR3 DNA sequence: TGTGCCAGCAGCGCTGATCTGATATGGGGGACAGGGGTTCAGCCCCAGCATTTT.

The gene calls are TRBV2 and TRBJ2-1; 15 bases map to TRBD2. Germline loops: CDR1 SNHLY, CDR2 FYNNEI. The length of the CDR3 is 15 residues. The trim removed 5 bases at V and 12 bases at J, leaving 8 bases unmatched. The CDR3 protein is CASSLDGLAGGAQFF. CDR3 nucleotide sequence: TGTGCCAGCAGTCTCGACGGACTAGCGGGGGGGGCGCAGTTCTTC.

The chain couples TRBV29-1 to TRBJ2-4, with D maybe TRBD1 (8 bases). Germline values: CDR1 SQVTM, CDR2 ANQGSEA. The length of the CDR3 is 14 residues. Trimming removed 7 bases at V and 6 bases at J, with 19 bases between. The CDR3 reads CSALVDREGNIQYF. CDR3 DNA sequence: TGCAGCGCCCTCGTGGACAGGGAGGGAAACATTCAGTACTTC.

The chain couples TRBV9 to TRBJ2-7; no reliable D call. The V gene's germline CDR1 is SGDLS and CDR2 YYNGEE. Trimming shortened V by 0 bases and J by 10 bases, and 14 bases separated the two germline ends. CDR3 length: 13 residues. CDR3 nucleotides: TGTGCCAGCAGCGTAGCAGATCCTCTAGAACAGTACTTC. Its translation is CASSVADPLEQYF.

This chain links TRBV21-1 with TRBJ2-2; no check of the table's D call, TRBD1, against the DNA was made. TRBV21-1 is deemed a pseudogene. The CDR3 is 16 amino acids. CDR3 coding DNA: TGTGCCAGCAGCAAAGACAGGACAGGGAACACCGGGGAGCTGTTTTTT. It codes for CASSKDRTGNTGELFF.

The chain joins TRBV9 to TRBJ2-3, with a tentative D call TRBD1 (6 bases). Trimming cost V 0 bases and J 4 bases, with 9 bases left between them. This CDR3 contains 14 residues. From germline, CDR1 is SGDLS and CDR2 YYNGEE. The CDR3 is CASSVGQVSDTQYF. CDR3 in DNA: TGTGCCAGCAGCGTAGGACAGGTTTCAGATACGCAGTATTTT.

J is TRBJ1-6 and V is TRBV7-6; no reliable D call. Per germline, CDR1 SGHVS and CDR2 FNYEAQ. Trimming stripped 5 bases from V and 0 bases from J, with 5 bases between. This CDR3 has 14 amino acids. The CDR3 sequence is CASSPSSYNSPLHF. CDR3 nucleotide sequence: TGTGCCAGCAGCCCCAGCTCCTATAATTCACCCCTCCACTTT.